This TCR beta chain was retrieved from a study of OX40 agonist ivuxolimab in advanced cancers. Study context: Dose-escalation patients suffered from hepatocellular carcinoma, melanoma, renal cell or head and neck cancer. Three patients, one with hepatocellular carcinoma and two with cutaneous melanoma, achieved partial responses. Roughly two fifths of patients had received prior checkpoint inhibitor therapy.

Sequencing used immunoSEQ multiplex PCR; TCRdb keeps in-frame clones, though not all of them. The sample records tens of thousands of clones, about 87% being singletons. The CDR3 runs to 18 residues. Germline V gene lookup returns CDR1 SGHVS and CDR2 FNYEAQ. V lost 5 bases to trimming and J lost 3 bases, with 25 bases between them. This chain links TRBV7-6 with TRBJ1-1, with D uncertain. The sequence came from an adult with an advanced solid tumor such as melanoma, head and neck, liver or kidney cancer. The sample here was CD4+ or CD8+ T cells sorted from blood, taken in a trial of the OX40 agonist ivuxolimab. The CDR3 loop reads CASSPREGRALGDTEAFF. The CDR3, as DNA: TGTGCCAGCAGCCCACGAGAAGGCCGGGCTCTTGGGGACACTGAAGCTTTCTTT.